This passage covers 16 T cell receptor beta chains from one sample sequenced in a study of blood T cells in healthy people across ages. Through a sample-barcoded 5' primer and a J-beta primer mix, a second PCR was run for roughly 6 to 11 cycles. A single record per CDR3 protein comes from TCRdb applying MiXCR to the 5' RACE reads. The repertoire holds hundreds of thousands of distinct CDR3 sequences, with about 62% as singletons. Input material: blood. The receptor source for this set is a man aged 25-45 years in good health.

This clonotype turned up a few times. The V and J genes are TRBV6-5 and TRBJ1-2; D gene uncertain. Germline CDR1 is MNHEY and CDR2 is SVGAGI. This CDR3 contains 12 residues. Trimming took 6 bases from V and 1 from J, leaving 6 bases between them. The CDR3 sequence: CASRVNNYGYTF. The CDR3 DNA reads TGTGCCAGCAGAGTGAATAACTATGGCTACACCTTC.

This clonotype was observed a few times. The chain employs TRBV7-2 and TRBJ1-1; a possible D gene is TRBD1 (5 bases). CDR1 is SGHTA and CDR2 is FQGNSA in the germline V gene. V lost 0 bases, J lost 9 bases, and 11 bases lay in between. The CDR3 extends over 13 amino acids. CDR3 in amino acids: CASSLAGDSKAFF. The CDR3, as DNA: TGTGCCAGCAGCTTAGCGGGGGATAGTAAAGCTTTCTTT.

The chain links TRBV27 to TRBJ1-2; 7 positions agree with TRBD1. The trim removed 1 base at V and 5 bases at J, leaving 13 bases unmatched. Germline CDR1 reads MNHEY; CDR2 reads SMNVEV (reference sequence). CDR3 length equals 17 residues. The CDR3 DNA follows: TGTGCCAGCAGTTTATGGGCAGGGGGGCATATAGGGTATGGCTACACCTTC. Its translation is CASSLWAGGHIGYGYTF.

V is TRBV7-2 and J is TRBJ2-1, with 13 nucleotides matching TRBD2. CDR3 size: 15 residues. The V gene's germline CDR1 is SGHTA and CDR2 FQGNSA. V shed 4 bases and J 8 bases; nucleotides not matched to a gene: 5. CDR3 sequence: CASSSGLAGVDEQFF. CDR3 nucleotide sequence: TGTGCCAGCAGCTCCGGACTAGCGGGGGTGGATGAGCAGTTCTTC.

The genes are TRBV30 and TRBJ2-1; a possible D gene is TRBD1 (6 bases). CDR1 and CDR2 from the germline V gene are GTSNPN and SVGIG (reference sequence). CDR3 length: 13 amino acids. Trimming shortened V by 3 bases and J by 3 bases, and 9 bases separated the two germline ends. The CDR3 reads CAWSTGIYNEQFF. The DNA for the CDR3 is TGTGCCTGGAGCACAGGGATCTACAATGAGCAGTTCTTC.

This clonotype was detected only a few times. This chain links TRBV7-3 with TRBJ1-2, with 8 bases matching TRBD1. Trimming at V came to 2 bases and at J to 3 bases, leaving 5 bases not matched to a gene. CDR1 is SGHTA and CDR2 is FQGTGA in the germline V gene. This CDR3 has 15 amino acids. Here the CDR3 reads CASSLDRGEDYGYTF. DNA of the CDR3: TGTGCCAGCAGCTTAGACAGGGGAGAGGACTATGGCTACACCTTC.

This clonotype turned up a few times. The chain uses TRBV27 and TRBJ1-4; D uncertain. V was cut by 6 bases and J by 8 bases, with 13 bases left in between. This CDR3 is 13 amino acids long. CDR1 and CDR2 from the germline V gene are MNHEY and SMNVEV (reference sequence). The CDR3: CASRLGPREKLFF. The DNA of the CDR3 is TGTGCCAGCAGACTAGGCCCCAGGGAAAAACTGTTTTTT.

V is TRBV7-9 and J is TRBJ2-4; 10 positions match TRBD1. After removal of 1 base from V and 13 bases from J, the junction contained 10 bases not matched to a gene. This CDR3 spans 15 amino acids. Per germline, CDR1 SEHNR and CDR2 FQNEAQ (reference sequence). CDR3 coding DNA: TGTGCCAGCAGCTTAGGACAGGGGGCTTACAATGAGCAGTACTTC. It is translated as CASSLGQGAYNEQYF.

The rearrangement joins TRBV4-2 to TRBJ1-5; no clear D gene. Germline V CDR1 and CDR2: LGHNA, YNFKEQ. This CDR3 contains 12 residues. The V and J ends lost 1 base and 6 bases respectively, with 4 bases between them. CDR3 protein: CASSQVGQPQHF. DNA of the CDR3: TGTGCCAGCAGCCAAGTGGGTCAGCCCCAGCATTTT.

The gene calls are TRBV5-6 and TRBJ1-5, with 9 bases aligning to TRBD1. V shed 5 bases, J shed 5 bases, and the junction held 11 bases outside the gene matches. Germline assignment: CDR1 SGHDT and CDR2 YYEEEE. This CDR3 spans 16 amino acids. CDR3 in amino acids: CASSYRTGAFYQPQHF. The CDR3 DNA follows: TGTGCCAGCAGTTACCGGACAGGGGCGTTTTATCAGCCCCAGCATTTT.

The chain joins TRBV20-1 to TRBJ2-2; tentatively, D is TRBD2 (5 bases). The CDR3 has 11 amino acids. With 5 bases removed from V and 6 bases from J, the gap between germline ends came to 7 bases. The germline CDR1 and CDR2 sequences are DFQATT and SNEGSKA (reference sequence). The CDR3 DNA reads TGCAGTGCTCTCGGGGCCGGGGAGCTGTTTTTT. It translates to CSALGAGELFF.

The V and J genes are TRBV4-3 and TRBJ2-1; 9 bases align to TRBD2. The CDR3 totals 17 residues. V lost 0 bases, J lost 4 bases, and 7 bases stayed unmatched. Looked up from germline, CDR1 is LGHNA and CDR2 is YSLEER. CDR3 region: CASSQDWSGGPYNEQFF. The CDR3 bases are TGCGCCAGCAGCCAAGATTGGAGCGGGGGGCCTTACAATGAGCAGTTCTTC.

To note about this clonotype: At one end the junction does not follow the germline gene, possibly because of a read error. This chain uses TRBV20-1 with TRBJ2-3; 13 bases agree with TRBD2. The CDR3 length is 14 residues. In germline, CDR1 is DFQATT, CDR2 SNEGSKA (reference sequence). In DNA, the CDR3 is TGCAGTGCACGGACTAGCGGGGGCACAGATGCGCAGTATTTT. Protein sequence: CSARTSGGTDAQYF.

The chain uses TRBV10-3 and TRBJ1-6; TRBD1 aligns across 12 bases. CDR1 is ENHRY, CDR2 SYGVKD, per germline. The length of the CDR3 is 16 residues. V was pared by 2 bases and J by 11 bases, with 7 bases of the junction left unmatched. CDR3 in DNA: TGTGCCATCAGTGAGGAGGCGGGGACAGGGGGCGCACCCCTCCACTTT. Amino acid sequence: CAISEEAGTGGAPLHF.

This chain uses TRBV29-1 with TRBJ2-5, with D tentatively TRBD2 (5 bases). Trimming shortened V by 6 bases and J by 5 bases, and 13 bases separated the two germline ends. This CDR3 spans 12 amino acids. Germline CDR1 reads SQVTM; CDR2 reads ANQGSEA. CDR3 sequence reads: CSVADFRETQYF. CDR3 nucleotide sequence: TGCAGCGTCGCGGACTTTCGGGAGACCCAGTACTTC.

The V call is TRBV20-1, the J call TRBJ2-7; D uncertain. Germline CDR1 reads DFQATT; CDR2 reads SNEGSKA (reference sequence). V was clipped by 2 bases and J by 2 bases, with 4 bases between them. The CDR3 spans 11 residues. CDR3 nucleotides: TGCAGTGCTAGATGGGCCTACGAGCAGTACTTC. Translated, it gives CSARWAYEQYF.